This TCR beta chain was obtained from a study of T-cell reconstitution after alpha-beta-depleted transplantation in children. Points from the study as a whole: One year after transplant, T-cell counts and diversity came mostly from newly produced T cells.

Unique molecular identifiers were used in preparing the TCRbeta library. TCRdb re-called the PCR reads with MiXCR, one entry per CDR3 protein. This sample yields 28,000 or so distinct CDR3 sequences, of which about a sixth are seen a single time; roughly 35% belongs to the top ten. The length of the CDR3 is 13 residues. Germline V CDR1 and CDR2: SGHRS, YFSETQ. The V gene lost 5 bases and the J gene lost 2 bases, with 10 bases spanning the gap. In the case of this clonotype: Its target is not known.

The starting material was PBMCs, mostly from graft donor cells, obtained 60 days after TCRalphabeta/CD19-depleted stem cell transplant. This rearrangement joins TRBV5-1 to TRBJ1-1; no clear D. The TCR comes from a male patient between 2 and 10 years old who had a stem cell transplant for acute lymphoblastic leukemia, so the T cells may come from the graft donor. The CDR3 DNA follows: TGCGCCAGCAGGATTCAGGCAAACACTGAAGCTTTCTTT. Translation gives CASRIQANTEAFF.